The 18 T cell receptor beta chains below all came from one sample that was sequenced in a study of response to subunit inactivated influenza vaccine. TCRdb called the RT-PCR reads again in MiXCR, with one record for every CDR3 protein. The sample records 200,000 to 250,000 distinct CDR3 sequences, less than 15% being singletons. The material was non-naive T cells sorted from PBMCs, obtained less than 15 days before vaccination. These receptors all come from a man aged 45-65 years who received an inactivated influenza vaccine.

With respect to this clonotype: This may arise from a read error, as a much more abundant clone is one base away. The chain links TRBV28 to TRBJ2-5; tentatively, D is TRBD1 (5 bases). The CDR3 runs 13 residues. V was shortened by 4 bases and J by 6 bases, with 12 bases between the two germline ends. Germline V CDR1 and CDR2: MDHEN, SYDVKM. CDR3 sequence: CASSSLGVKTQYF. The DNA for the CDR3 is TGTGCCAGCAGTTCCCTAGGGGTGAAGACCCAGTACTTC.

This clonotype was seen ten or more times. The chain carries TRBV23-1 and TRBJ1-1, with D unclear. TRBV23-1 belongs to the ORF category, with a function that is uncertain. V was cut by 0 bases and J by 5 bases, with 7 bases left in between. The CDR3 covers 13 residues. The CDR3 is CASSQSTRTEAFF. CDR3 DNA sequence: TGCGCCAGCAGTCAATCGACTCGTACTGAAGCTTTCTTT.

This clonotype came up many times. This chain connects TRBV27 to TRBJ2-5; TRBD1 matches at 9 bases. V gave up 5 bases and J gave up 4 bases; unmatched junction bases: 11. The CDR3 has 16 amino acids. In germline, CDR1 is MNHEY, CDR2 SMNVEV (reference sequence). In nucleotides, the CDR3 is TGTGCCAGCAGTCCATCCACAGGGGGCGGGGGAGAGACCCAGTACTTC. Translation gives CASSPSTGGGGETQYF.

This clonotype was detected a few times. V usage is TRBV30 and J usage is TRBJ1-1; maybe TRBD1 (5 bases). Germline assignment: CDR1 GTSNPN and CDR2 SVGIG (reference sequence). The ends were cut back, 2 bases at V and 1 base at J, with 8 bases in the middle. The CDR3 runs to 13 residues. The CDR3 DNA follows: TGTGCCTGGAGTTGGGGCCCGAACACTGAAGCTTTCTTT. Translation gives CAWSWGPNTEAFF.

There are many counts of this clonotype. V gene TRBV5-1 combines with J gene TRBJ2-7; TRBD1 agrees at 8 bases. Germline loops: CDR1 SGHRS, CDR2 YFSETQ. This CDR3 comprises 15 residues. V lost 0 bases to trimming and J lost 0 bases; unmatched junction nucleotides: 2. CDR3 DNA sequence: TGCGCCAGCAGCTTGGGGACAGGGAGCTCCTACGAGCAGTACTTC. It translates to CASSLGTGSSYEQYF.

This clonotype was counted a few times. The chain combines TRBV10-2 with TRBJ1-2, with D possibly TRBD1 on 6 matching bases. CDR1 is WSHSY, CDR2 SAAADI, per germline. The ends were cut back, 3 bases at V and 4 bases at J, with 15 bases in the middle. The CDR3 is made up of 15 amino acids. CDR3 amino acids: CASSESQGLAYGYTF. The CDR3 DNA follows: TGCGCCAGCAGTGAATCACAGGGTTTGGCCTATGGCTACACCTTC.

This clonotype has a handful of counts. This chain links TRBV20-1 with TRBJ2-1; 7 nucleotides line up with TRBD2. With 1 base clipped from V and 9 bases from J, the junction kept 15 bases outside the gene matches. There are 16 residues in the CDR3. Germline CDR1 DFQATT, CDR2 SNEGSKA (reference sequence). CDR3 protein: CSARGLWGRATAEQFF. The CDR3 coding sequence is TGCAGTGCTAGAGGCCTCTGGGGGAGGGCCACGGCTGAGCAGTTCTTC.

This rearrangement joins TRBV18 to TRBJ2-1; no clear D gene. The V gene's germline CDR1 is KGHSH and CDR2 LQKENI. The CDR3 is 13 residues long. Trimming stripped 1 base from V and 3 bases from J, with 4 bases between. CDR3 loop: CASSPQLYNEQFF. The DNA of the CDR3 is TGTGCCAGCTCACCACAGCTCTACAATGAGCAGTTCTTC.

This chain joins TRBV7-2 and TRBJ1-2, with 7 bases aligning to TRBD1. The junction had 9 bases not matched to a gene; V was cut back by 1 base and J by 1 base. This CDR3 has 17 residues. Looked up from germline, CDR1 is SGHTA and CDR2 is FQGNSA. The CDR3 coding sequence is TGTGCCAGCAGCTTAGGGCCCGGGACAGCCAATAACTATGGCTACACCTTC. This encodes CASSLGPGTANNYGYTF.

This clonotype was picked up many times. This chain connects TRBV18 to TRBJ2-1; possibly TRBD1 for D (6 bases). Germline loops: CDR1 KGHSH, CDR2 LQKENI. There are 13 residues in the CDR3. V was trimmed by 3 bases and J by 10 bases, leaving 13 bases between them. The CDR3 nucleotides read TGTGCCAGCTCACCGACGCTTCAGGGGGAGCAGTTCTTC. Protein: CASSPTLQGEQFF.

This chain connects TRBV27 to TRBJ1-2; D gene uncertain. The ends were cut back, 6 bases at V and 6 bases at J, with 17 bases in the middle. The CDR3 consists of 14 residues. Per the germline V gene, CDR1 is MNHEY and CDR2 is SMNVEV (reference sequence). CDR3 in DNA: TGTGCCAGCAGGCCGACCGGCGCCCTCCATGGCTACACCTTC. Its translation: CASRPTGALHGYTF.

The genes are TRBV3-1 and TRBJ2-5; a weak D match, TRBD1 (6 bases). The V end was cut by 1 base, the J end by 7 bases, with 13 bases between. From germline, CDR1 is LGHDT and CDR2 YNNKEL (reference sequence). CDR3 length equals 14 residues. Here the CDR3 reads CASSQVSGRGTQYF. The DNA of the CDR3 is TGTGCCAGCAGCCAAGTCTCCGGCAGGGGGACCCAGTACTTC.

The CDR3 nucleotides read TGCAGTGCTAGAGGGAGCGGGGGACTCACAGATACGCAGTATTTT. Its protein product is CSARGSGGLTDTQYF. The rearrangement joins TRBV20-1 to TRBJ2-3, with TRBD2 matching over 8 bases. After removal of 1 base from V and 2 bases from J, the junction contained 5 bases not matched to a gene. This CDR3 spans 15 amino acids. Germline CDR1 reads DFQATT; CDR2 reads SNEGSKA (reference sequence).

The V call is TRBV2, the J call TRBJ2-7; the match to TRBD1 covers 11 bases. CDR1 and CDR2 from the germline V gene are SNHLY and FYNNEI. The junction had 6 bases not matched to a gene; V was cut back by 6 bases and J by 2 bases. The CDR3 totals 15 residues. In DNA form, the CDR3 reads TGTGCCAGCAGAGCGGGACAGGGGGAAACCTACGAGCAGTACTTC. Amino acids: CASRAGQGETYEQYF.

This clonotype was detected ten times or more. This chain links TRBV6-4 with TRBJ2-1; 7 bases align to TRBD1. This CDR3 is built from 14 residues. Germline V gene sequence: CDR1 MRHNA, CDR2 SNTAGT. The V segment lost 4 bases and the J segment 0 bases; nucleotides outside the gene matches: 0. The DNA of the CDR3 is TGTGCCAGCAGTGGGGACAGCTCCTACAATGAGCAGTTCTTC. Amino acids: CASSGDSSYNEQFF.

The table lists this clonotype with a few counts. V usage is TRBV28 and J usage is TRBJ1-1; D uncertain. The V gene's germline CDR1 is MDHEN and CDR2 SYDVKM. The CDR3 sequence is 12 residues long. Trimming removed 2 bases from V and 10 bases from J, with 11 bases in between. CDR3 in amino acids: CASSLPEARAFF. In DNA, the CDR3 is TGTGCCAGCAGTTTACCCGAGGCCAGAGCTTTCTTT.

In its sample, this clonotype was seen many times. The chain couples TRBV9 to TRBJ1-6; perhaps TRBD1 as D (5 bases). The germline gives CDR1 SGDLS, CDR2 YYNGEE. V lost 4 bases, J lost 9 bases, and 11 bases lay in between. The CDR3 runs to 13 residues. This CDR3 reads CASSQGSGSPLHF. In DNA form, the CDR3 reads TGTGCCAGCAGCCAGGGAAGCGGTTCACCCCTCCACTTT.

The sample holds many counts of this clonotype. The DNA of the CDR3 is TGTGCCAGCAGCCCCGGACCGCCGTACAATGAGCAGTTCTTC. Amino acids: CASSPGPPYNEQFF. The gene calls are TRBV7-8 and TRBJ2-1; D unresolved. Germline V gene lookup returns CDR1 SGHVS and CDR2 FQNEAQ. Trimming left V 5 bases short and J 4 bases short, with 12 bases between. This CDR3 spans 14 amino acids. The full variable domain, with the rest looked up from reference TRBV7-8 and TRBJ2-1, is GAGVSQSPRYKVAKRGQDVALRCDPISGHVSLFWYQQALGQGPEFLTYFQNEAQLDKSGLPSDRFFAERPEGSVSTLKIQRTQQEDSAVYLCASSPGPPYNEQFFGPGTRLTVL.